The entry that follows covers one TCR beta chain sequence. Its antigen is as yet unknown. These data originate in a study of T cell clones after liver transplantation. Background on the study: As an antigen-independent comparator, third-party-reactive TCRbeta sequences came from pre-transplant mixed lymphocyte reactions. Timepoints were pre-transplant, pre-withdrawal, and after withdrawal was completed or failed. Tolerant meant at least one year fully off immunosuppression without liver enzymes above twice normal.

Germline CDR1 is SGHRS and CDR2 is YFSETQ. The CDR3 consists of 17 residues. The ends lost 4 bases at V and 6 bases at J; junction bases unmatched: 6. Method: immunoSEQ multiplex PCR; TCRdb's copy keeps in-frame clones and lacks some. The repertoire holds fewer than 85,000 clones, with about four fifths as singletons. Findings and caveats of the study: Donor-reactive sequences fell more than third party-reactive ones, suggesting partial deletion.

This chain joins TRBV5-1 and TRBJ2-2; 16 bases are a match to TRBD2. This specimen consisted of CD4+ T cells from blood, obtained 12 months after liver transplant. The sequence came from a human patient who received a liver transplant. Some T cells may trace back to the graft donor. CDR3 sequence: CASSPGLAGGLAGELFF. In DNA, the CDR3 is TGCGCCAGCAGCCCGGGACTAGCGGGAGGGTTGGCCGGGGAGCTGTTTTTT.